The next 26 T cell receptor beta chains were all read from a single sample in a study of T cells in Graves' hyperthyroidism and ophthalmopathy. Regions amplified from RNA transcripts were the TCR beta CDR3 regions. The study used the HTBI primer set for a first-round RT-PCR of the TCR CDR3. Via MiXCR, TCRdb re-called the multiplex PCR reads, giving one row per CDR3 protein. The sample holds 690,000 or so distinct CDR3 sequences, around 20% seen once. Sequenced input: blood. The source is a woman between 45 and 60 years old with Graves' hyperthyroidism that later progressed to Graves' ophthalmopathy.

J is TRBJ2-5 and V is TRBV20-1; TRBD1 matches at 10 bases. Germline loops: CDR1 DFQATT, CDR2 SNEGSKA (reference sequence). The CDR3 has 14 amino acids. Trimming took 8 bases from V and 5 from J; bases not matched to a gene: 11. CDR3 protein: CSTRSTGGWETQYF. The CDR3 nucleotides read TGCAGTACCAGGTCGACAGGGGGCTGGGAGACCCAGTACTTC.

This chain connects TRBV9 to TRBJ1-5; D remains unclear. This CDR3 is 15 amino acids long. Germline CDR1 and CDR2: SGDLS and YYNGEE. The V end was cut by 0 bases, the J end by 6 bases, with 13 bases between. The CDR3 spells CASSVEGGVGQPQHF. The CDR3 DNA reads as TGTGCCAGCAGCGTAGAAGGTGGGGTGGGTCAGCCCCAGCATTTT.

V and J are TRBV10-3 and TRBJ2-3, with D perhaps TRBD2 (7 bases). V lost 6 bases and J lost 2, with 12 bases in between. The CDR3 is 14 residues long. In germline, CDR1 is ENHRY, CDR2 SYGVKD. The CDR3 loop reads CAISGGQNTDTQYF. DNA of the CDR3: TGTGCCATCAGCGGGGGGCAGAACACAGATACGCAGTATTTT.

This clonotype has more than one count but fewer than ten. The CDR3 loop is CASSLNPGGVNPEAFF. The CDR3 DNA sequence: TGTGCCAGCAGCCTCAACCCGGGGGGGGTAAACCCTGAAGCTTTCTTT. This chain links TRBV14 with TRBJ1-1; weak D call: TRBD1 (5 bases). Germline V lookup: CDR1 SGHDN, CDR2 FVKESK. The CDR3 consists of 16 residues. Trimming pared 4 bases from V and 6 bases from J, leaving 21 bases between.

V gene TRBV27 combines with J gene TRBJ1-6, with 8 nucleotides matching TRBD1. Trimming took 0 bases from V and 8 from J; bases not matched to a gene: 12. Germline CDR1 and CDR2: MNHEY and SMNVEV (reference sequence). The CDR3 runs to 18 residues. The CDR3 loop is CASSLSGGGADRDSPLHF. The CDR3 DNA reads TGTGCCAGCAGTTTATCAGGAGGGGGCGCGGACAGGGATTCACCCCTCCACTTT.

This clonotype was seen ten or more times. Germline is not matched at one junction end, which may reflect a read error. The rearrangement uses TRBV7-2 and TRBJ2-1; TRBD2 matches 9 bases. The CDR3 is 16 residues long. Germline V gene sequence: CDR1 SGHTA, CDR2 FQGNSA. The CDR3 DNA sequence: TGTGCCAGCAGCCCCCGGCTAGCGGGAACCTACACTGAGCAGTTCTTC. Its translation is CASSPRLAGTYTEQFF.

This clonotype was seen more than once but under ten times. Written as DNA, the CDR3 is TGTGCCAGCACAGATACGCAGTATTTT. Translating it yields CASTDTQYF. V and J are TRBV5-6 and TRBJ2-3, with D unresolved. CDR3 length equals 9 residues. Deletions cut 6 bases from V and 4 bases from J, with 0 bases between. Germline-derived CDR1 and CDR2 are SGHDT and YYEEEE. The variable domain in full, with the rest retrieved from reference TRBV5-6 and TRBJ2-3, is DAGVTQSPTHLIKTRGQQVTLRCSPKSGHDTVSWYQQALGQGPQFIFQYYEEEERQRGNFPDRFSGHQFPNYSSELNVNALLLGDSALYLCASTDTQYFGPGTRLTVL.

The sample holds a few counts of this clonotype. J is TRBJ1-1 and V is TRBV6-2 or TRBV6-3; tentative D call: TRBD1 (5 bases). The CDR3 contains 14 residues. Germline CDR1 and CDR2: MNHEY and SVGEGT. Trimming stripped 0 bases from V and 5 bases from J, with 10 bases between. The CDR3 DNA is TGTGCCAGCAGTTACTCTTGGGAGGGGACTGAAGCTTTCTTT. It is translated as CASSYSWEGTEAFF.

This clonotype was detected many times. The chain joins TRBV6-5 to TRBJ2-6; 8 bases match TRBD1. V gave up 5 bases and J gave up 2 bases; unmatched junction bases: 11. The CDR3 has 18 residues. Germline V gene sequence: CDR1 MNHEY, CDR2 SVGAGI. The CDR3 nucleotides read TGTGCCAGCAGTACTACGACAGGGGAGGTAACTGGGGCCAACGTCCTGACTTTC. It codes for CASSTTTGEVTGANVLTF.

This clonotype has a handful of counts. The chain uses TRBV27 and TRBJ2-3; D is uncertain. The germline V and J ends were trimmed by 0 bases and 7 bases, with 14 bases remaining between them. The CDR3 covers 15 residues. The germline CDR1 and CDR2 sequences are MNHEY and SMNVEV (reference sequence). The CDR3 protein is CASSLSPTNVNTQYF. CDR3 nucleotides: TGTGCCAGCAGTTTATCCCCTACGAACGTAAATACGCAGTATTTT.

This clonotype occurred many times. The chain recombines TRBV11-2 with TRBJ1-5; D uncertain. V lost 0 bases and J 7 bases, leaving 13 bases between the germline ends. The CDR3 is 15 residues long. Germline V lookup: CDR1 SGHAT, CDR2 FQNNGV. The CDR3 loop is CASSLDLGANQPQHF. CDR3 DNA sequence: TGTGCCAGCAGCTTAGATCTCGGAGCTAACCAGCCCCAGCATTTT.

This clonotype was found many times. The genes are TRBV7-2 and TRBJ2-1, with 8 nucleotides matching TRBD1. CDR1 is SGHTA and CDR2 is FQGNSA in the germline V gene. This CDR3 contains 16 residues. V lost 3 bases to trimming and J lost 5 bases; unmatched junction nucleotides: 9. In DNA, the CDR3 is TGTGCCAGCAGCTTCCGTAGACAGGGGAGCAACAATGAGCAGTTCTTC. Its protein is CASSFRRQGSNNEQFF.

This clonotype was observed at least ten times. This sequence joins TRBV2 and TRBJ2-1, with TRBD2 matching over 9 bases. The CDR3 has 15 amino acids. Germline CDR1 reads SNHLY; CDR2 reads FYNNEI. Unmatched junction bases numbered 11, after V lost 6 bases and J lost 8 bases. The CDR3 region has the DNA TGTGCCAGCAGCCGGCAAAGCGGGGGGAGGTATGAGCAGTTCTTC. Residues: CASSRQSGGRYEQFF. Full variable domain (remainder filled in from reference TRBV2 and TRBJ2-1): EPEVTQTPSHQVTQMGQEVILRCVPISNHLYFYWYRQILGQKVEFLVSFYNNEISEKSEIFDDQFSVERPDGSNFTLKIRSTKLEDSAMYFCASSRQSGGRYEQFFGPGTRLTVL.

This clonotype was counted ten times or more. This sequence joins TRBV6-1 and TRBJ1-3; possibly TRBD1 for D (5 bases). Germline V gene lookup returns CDR1 MNHNS and CDR2 SASEGT. This CDR3 region has 16 residues. V shed 3 bases and J shed 0 bases, with 12 bases lying between them. DNA for the CDR3: TGTGCCAGCAGTGAGTGGACAACCTCCTCTGGAAACACCATATATTTT. Amino acids: CASSEWTTSSGNTIYF.

V usage is TRBV9 and J usage is TRBJ2-3, with D possibly TRBD1 on 5 matching bases. V was shortened by 6 bases and J by 0 bases, with 20 bases between the two germline ends. Germline values: CDR1 SGDLS, CDR2 YYNGEE. CDR3 length equals 17 residues. This CDR3 reads CASNIRGGPSSTDTQYF. CDR3 coding DNA: TGTGCCAGCAATATAAGGGGCGGCCCGAGTAGCACAGATACGCAGTATTTT.

In nucleotides, the CDR3 is TGCGCCAGCAGCTTCGAAGGAGGGGCTGAAGCTTTCTTT. This gives the protein CASSFEGGAEAFF. The chain links TRBV5-1 to TRBJ1-1; D perhaps matches TRBD1 (5 bases). This CDR3 is built from 13 residues. V was trimmed by 2 bases and J by 6 bases, leaving 11 bases between them. CDR1 is SGHRS, CDR2 YFSETQ, per germline.

The DNA for the CDR3 is TGCGCCAGCAGCCAAGATCGGTCAGGGAGGGGGACGGGCTATGGCTACACCTTC. This gives the protein CASSQDRSGRGTGYGYTF. The chain links TRBV4-1 to TRBJ1-2, with D tentatively TRBD1 (6 bases). Germline V gives CDR1 MGHRA, CDR2 YSYEKL. The V and J ends lost 0 bases and 4 bases respectively, with 21 bases between them. The CDR3 loop spans 18 amino acids.

This sequence joins TRBV5-5 and TRBJ2-1; no firm D call. V was cut by 0 bases and J by 9 bases, with 16 bases left in between. This CDR3 is built from 15 residues. Germline assignment: CDR1 SGHKS and CDR2 YYEKEE (reference sequence). The CDR3: CASSLEALSGGEQFF. The CDR3 nucleotides are TGTGCCAGCAGCTTGGAAGCCCTTTCGGGTGGTGAGCAGTTCTTC.

This clonotype was observed a few times. This rearrangement joins TRBV24-1 to TRBJ2-3, with D perhaps assigned TRBD1 or TRBD2 (5 bases each). The CDR3 sequence is 15 residues long. V lost 6 bases, J lost 5 bases, and 17 bases lay in between. Germline V gene data show CDR1 as KGHDR and CDR2 as SFDVKD. This CDR3 is CATSPGTAVRDTQYF. In DNA form, the CDR3 reads TGTGCCACCAGTCCCGGGACGGCCGTAAGAGATACGCAGTATTTT.

The chain uses TRBV7-2 and TRBJ2-3; 8 bases map to TRBD2. This CDR3 contains 17 residues. The trim removed 1 base at V and 4 bases at J, leaving 10 bases unmatched. CDR1 and CDR2 (germline): SGHTA, FQGNSA. CDR3 sequence reads: CASSLEVLAGHADTQYF. The CDR3, as DNA: TGTGCCAGCAGCTTAGAGGTGCTAGCGGGCCACGCAGATACGCAGTATTTT.

As concerns this clonotype: Possible read error: a much larger clone is one base away. The chain uses TRBV11-1 and TRBJ2-6, with D possibly matching TRBD1 (5 bases). This CDR3 has 15 amino acids. Germline loops: CDR1 SGHAT, CDR2 FQDESV (reference sequence). The CDR3 sequence: CASSLGVPGANILTF. Written as DNA, the CDR3 is TGTGCCAGCAGCTTAGGCGTGCCTGGGGCCAACATCCTGACTTTC.

The CDR3 nucleotides read TGTGCCAGTAGTATAGACGCAGGTGGGTACACTGAAGCTTTCTTT. Its protein is CASSIDAGGYTEAFF. This rearrangement joins TRBV19 to TRBJ1-1; the D is unclear. The germline V gene has CDR1 LNHDA and CDR2 SQIVND (reference sequence). V lost 0 bases and J lost 3, with 11 bases in between. The CDR3 is 15 amino acids.

This clonotype was counted many times. The junction departs from the called germline gene at one end, perhaps through a read error. The V and J genes are TRBV5-1 and TRBJ1-3; D call uncertain. CDR3 length equals 14 residues. CDR1 is SGHRS, CDR2 YFSETQ, per germline. DNA for the CDR3: TGTGCCAGCAGCTTAGCGGGCTCTGGAAACACCATATATTTT. The encoded protein is CASSLAGSGNTIYF. Full variable domain (rest looked up from reference TRBV5-1 and TRBJ1-3): KAGVTQTPRYLIKTRGQQVTLSCSPISGHRSVSWYQQTPGQGLQFLFEYFSETQRNKGNFPGRFSGRQFSNSRSEMNVSTLELGDSALYLCASSLAGSGNTIYFGEGSWLTVV.

This chain uses TRBV6-2 or TRBV6-3 with TRBJ1-1; perhaps TRBD1 as D (5 bases). Germline CDR1 MNHEY, CDR2 SVGEGT. The CDR3 runs to 13 residues. V was trimmed by 11 bases and J by 2 bases, leaving 15 bases between them. In DNA, the CDR3 is TGTGCCTCTGGGACGAAACCTAACACTGAAGCTTTCTTT. Residues: CASGTKPNTEAFF.

This clonotype was picked up many times. The chain is built from TRBV3-1 and TRBJ2-5; D tentatively fits TRBD1 or TRBD2 (6 bases each). The CDR3 runs 12 residues. Germline CDR1 reads LGHDT; CDR2 reads YNNKEL (reference sequence). The ends were cut back, 4 bases at V and 5 bases at J, with 8 bases in the middle. CDR3 loop: CASSRRGETQYF. The CDR3 DNA reads TGTGCCAGCAGCCGGAGGGGGGAGACCCAGTACTTC.

This clonotype was found many times. The rearrangement links TRBV5-6 to TRBJ2-3; no clear D. V lost 2 bases and J lost 8, with 12 bases in between. The CDR3 sequence is 13 residues long. The V gene's germline CDR1 is SGHDT and CDR2 YYEEEE. The CDR3 loop reads CASSFVRIATQYF. CDR3 in DNA: TGTGCCAGCAGCTTTGTGAGAATCGCTACGCAGTATTTT.